This T cell receptor (beta chain) was obtained from a study of blood T cell repertoires in COVID-19. Study-wide background: Samples taken during acute and convalescent COVID-19 were collected in the United States, Italy and Spain. Sample material is recorded as cDNA or gDNA derived from T cells, B-cell-depleted T cells, or PBMCs.

Trimming cost V 8 bases and J 2 bases; bases outside gene matches: 6. The CDR3 has 13 residues. Germline assignment: CDR1 GTSNPN and CDR2 SVGIG (reference sequence). How the authors handled the data: The assay estimated nucleated cells by amplifying reference gene primers. Sequenced by immunoSEQ multiplex PCR; TCRdb stores in-frame clones only, minus some. That table gives V, J and clone size, and the DNA gave D and trimming. Altogether hundreds of thousands of clones are present, around 90% being singletons, with the ten largest covering over 1%. This clonotype was obtained from a man between 65 and 79 years old with acute or convalescent COVID-19. This sequence joins TRBV30 and TRBJ1-3, with 7 bases that match TRBD1. The sample consisted of peripheral blood. CDR3 in amino acids: CARQGETGNTIYF. In DNA, the CDR3 is TGTGCCCGCCAGGGGGAAACTGGAAACACCATATATTTT. The variable domain in full, with the rest retrieved from reference TRBV30 and TRBJ1-3, is SQTIHQWPATLVQPVGSPLSLECTVEGTSNPNLYWYRQAAGRGLQLLFYSVGIGQISSEVPQNLSASRPQDRQFILSSKKLLLSDSGFYLCARQGETGNTIYFGEGSWLTVV.